The following is a TCR beta chain sequence with its context. This clonotype was counted only a few times. Its antigen is still unknown. Base qualities are not provided; no much larger clone lies one nucleotide away. The library was made by RACE. These reads were obtained on a NextSeq 500. During library preparation, unique molecular identifiers were attached to individual cDNA molecules so that TCRs could be counted in a quantitative, reproducible way. Both TCR alpha and TCR beta chains were sequenced from each blood RNA sample. The paper's processing steps were these. Samples had a median of approximately 96,000 TCRs, with a range from 23,224 to 690,600. The Decombinator software suite was used to annotate the V, J and CDR3 of the TCR reads. For the PS versus PT1 abundance plots, all samples were subsampled to the same number of TCRs (28,000). Expanded TCRs were defined as absent before sensitization and observed at least eight times at the 2-week time point. The public reads were reprocessed in TCRdb via fastp at Q25 and MiXCR, keeping in-frame beta chains. Here each entry gathers all rows of one CDR3 protein and keeps the most common genes and DNA. TCRdb, not the original authors, processed these V and J calls. The sample profile shows about 110,000 distinct CDR3 sequences; roughly a tenth of them were found once. About 3% of the sample is held by the ten biggest clonotypes.

V is trimmed back by 5 bases and J by 4 bases, and the junction contains 6 bases that no gene match accounts for. CDR1 and CDR2, per the germline V gene (reference sequence), are SGHAT and FQDESV. The cysteine opens and the phenylalanine closes a CDR3 of 17 amino acids. The DNA shown is the 51-base CDR3, in frame from base 1. In light of the paper, this sample's time point label describes: patch test 2, 6 weeks after DPC sensitization. The treatment or condition label corresponds to: therapeutic diphenylcyclopropenone sensitization with weekly scalp DPC. At every patch-test visit, the blood draw took place before the patch test was put on. Patients were eligible if aged 18 to 70, diagnosed with alopecia and judged suitable for DPC therapy, and pregnant patients were excluded. Total RNA was isolated from unfractionated whole blood collected in Tempus Blood RNA tubes. The data are from a study of human T cells and chemical hapten exposure (dated by TCRdb to the early 2020s). Looking at the study overall: For sensitization, 2% DPC in acetone was applied to a 2 cm by 2 cm area of upper inner arm skin. Peripheral blood TCR repertoire changes were tracked in vivo in alopecia patients during primary and secondary sensitization to the hapten diphenylcyclopropenone (DPC). Throughout the roughly 23-week study period, patients were also given weekly therapeutic DPC doses on the scalp. For TCR sequencing, blood came from about 28 alopecia patients at anywhere from one to four time points (pre-sensitization, 2, 6 and 24 weeks). The mostly female patient cohort included alopecia areata with under or over 50% scalp involvement, alopecia totalis and alopecia universalis. Patch testing was done on the upper back using Finn chambers containing 0.01% DPC, and results were scored after 6 days according to International Contact Dermatitis Research Group standards. Patient blood was sampled pre-sensitization (week 0) and at 2, 6 and about 24 weeks after DPC sensitization. Libraries were combined into a pool for sequencing, and differences in TCR yield between samples came mainly from small differences in library volumes within the pool. Paper-wide results and their limitations: Expanded TCRs formed significantly more large CDR3 similarity clusters than pre-sensitization or healthy control sets, consistent with antigen-driven responses. Because all patients had alopecia, a presumed autoimmune disease, the immune response of the patients might differ from that of healthy individuals. After repeated subsampling, the strength of the expansion versus patch-test correlation and the threshold at which it became significant changed. No change with DPC sensitization was found in the number of TCRs above 1 in 1000 frequency, and no evidence of global repertoire structure alterations was found. The number of PT1 expanded TCRs positively correlated with patch test score, significant at thresholds 8, 16 and 32 but not 4.

This receptor chain uses TRBV11-1 and TRBJ2-1; 15 central bases correspond to TRBD2. The starting material was whole blood, obtained in connection with sensitization to the hapten diphenylcyclopropenone (DPC). The TCR was taken from a woman between 35 and 50 years old with alopecia areata. Some clones in this sample may be carry-over from other donors' samples. In nucleotide form, the sequence is TGTGCCAGCAGCCCGGGACTAGCGGGGGGACAATACAATGAGCAGTTCTTC. Protein translation: CASSPGLAGGQYNEQFF.